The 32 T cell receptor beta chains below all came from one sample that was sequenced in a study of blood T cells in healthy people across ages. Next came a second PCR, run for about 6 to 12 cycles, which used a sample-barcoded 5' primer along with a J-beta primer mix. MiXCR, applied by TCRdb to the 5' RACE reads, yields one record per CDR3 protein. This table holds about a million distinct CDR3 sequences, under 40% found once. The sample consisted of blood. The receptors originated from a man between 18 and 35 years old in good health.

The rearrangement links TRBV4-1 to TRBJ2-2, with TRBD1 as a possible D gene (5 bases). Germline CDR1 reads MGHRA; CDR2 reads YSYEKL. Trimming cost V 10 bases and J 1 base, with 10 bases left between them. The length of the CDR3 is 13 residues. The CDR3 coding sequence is TGCGCCACCTCTGACAGGAACACCGGGGAGCTGTTTTTT. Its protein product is CATSDRNTGELFF.

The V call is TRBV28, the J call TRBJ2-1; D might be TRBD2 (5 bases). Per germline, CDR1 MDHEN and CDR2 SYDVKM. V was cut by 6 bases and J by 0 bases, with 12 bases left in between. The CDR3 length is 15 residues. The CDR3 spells CASSPTGNSYNEQFF. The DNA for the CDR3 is TGTGCCAGCAGCCCCACGGGGAACTCCTACAATGAGCAGTTCTTC.

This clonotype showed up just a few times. This CDR3 reads CASSPPTETNEKLFF. CDR3 nucleotide sequence: TGTGCCAGCAGTCCTCCGACAGAGACTAATGAAAAACTGTTTTTT. The chain joins TRBV28 to TRBJ1-4, with a possible D match to TRBD1 (5 bases). Germline V gene lookup returns CDR1 MDHEN and CDR2 SYDVKM. Deletions cut 5 bases from V and 2 bases from J, with 12 bases between. The CDR3 sequence is 15 residues long.

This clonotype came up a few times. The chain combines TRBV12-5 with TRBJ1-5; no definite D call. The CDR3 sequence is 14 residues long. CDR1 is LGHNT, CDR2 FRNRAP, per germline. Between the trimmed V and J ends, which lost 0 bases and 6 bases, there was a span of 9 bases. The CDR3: CASGLVQKGQPQHF. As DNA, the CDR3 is TGTGCTAGTGGTTTGGTACAGAAGGGTCAGCCCCAGCATTTT.

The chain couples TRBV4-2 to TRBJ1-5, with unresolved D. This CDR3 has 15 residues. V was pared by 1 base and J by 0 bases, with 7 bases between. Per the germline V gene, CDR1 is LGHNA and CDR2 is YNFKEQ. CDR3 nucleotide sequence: TGTGCCAGCAGCCAAGGAGAAGTTAGCAATCAGCCCCAGCATTTT. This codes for CASSQGEVSNQPQHF.

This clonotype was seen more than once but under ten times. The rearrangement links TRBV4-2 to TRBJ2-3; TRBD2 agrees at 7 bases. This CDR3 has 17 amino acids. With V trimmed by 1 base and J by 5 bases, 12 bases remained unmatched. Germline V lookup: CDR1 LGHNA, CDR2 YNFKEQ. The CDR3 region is CASSQVSSGAFVDTQYF. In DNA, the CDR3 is TGTGCCAGCAGCCAAGTTTCCAGCGGGGCTTTTGTAGATACGCAGTATTTT.

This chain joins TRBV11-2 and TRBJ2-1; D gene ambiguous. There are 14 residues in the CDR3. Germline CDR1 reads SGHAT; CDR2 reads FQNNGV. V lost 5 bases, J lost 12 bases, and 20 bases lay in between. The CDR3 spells CASSVLQSVMGQFF. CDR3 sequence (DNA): TGTGCCAGCAGCGTACTACAGTCTGTGATGGGGCAGTTCTTC.

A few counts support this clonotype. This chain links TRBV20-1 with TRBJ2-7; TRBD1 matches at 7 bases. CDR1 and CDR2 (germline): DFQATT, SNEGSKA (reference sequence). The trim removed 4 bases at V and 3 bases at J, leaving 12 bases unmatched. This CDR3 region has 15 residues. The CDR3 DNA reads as TGCAGTGCTACCCGGCCAGGGGGTAGGATCTACGAGCAGTACTTC. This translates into CSATRPGGRIYEQYF.

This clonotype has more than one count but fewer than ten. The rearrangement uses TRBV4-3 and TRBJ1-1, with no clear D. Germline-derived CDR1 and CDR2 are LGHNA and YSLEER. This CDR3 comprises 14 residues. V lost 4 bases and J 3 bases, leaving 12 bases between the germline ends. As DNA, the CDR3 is TGCGCCAGCAGCCTTCGTGCAGAGGACACTGAAGCTTTCTTT. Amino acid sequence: CASSLRAEDTEAFF.

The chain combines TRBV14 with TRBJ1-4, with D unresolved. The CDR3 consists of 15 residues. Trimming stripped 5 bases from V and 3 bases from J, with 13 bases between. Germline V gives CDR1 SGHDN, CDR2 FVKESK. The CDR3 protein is CASSTGWGANEKLFF. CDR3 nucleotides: TGTGCCAGCAGCACCGGGTGGGGAGCTAATGAAAAACTGTTTTTT.

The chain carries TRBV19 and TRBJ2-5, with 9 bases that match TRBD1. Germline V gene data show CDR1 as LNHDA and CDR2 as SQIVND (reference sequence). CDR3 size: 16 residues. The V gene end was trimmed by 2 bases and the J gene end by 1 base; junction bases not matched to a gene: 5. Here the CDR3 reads CASSITGTGSQETQYF. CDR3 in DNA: TGTGCCAGTAGTATAACTGGGACAGGGTCCCAAGAGACCCAGTACTTC.

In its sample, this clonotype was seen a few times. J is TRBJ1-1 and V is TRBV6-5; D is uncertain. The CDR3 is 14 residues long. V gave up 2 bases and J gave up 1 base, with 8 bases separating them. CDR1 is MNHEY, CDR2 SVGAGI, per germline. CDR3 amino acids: CASSYEASNTEAFF. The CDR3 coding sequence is TGTGCCAGCAGTTACGAGGCGTCGAACACTGAAGCTTTCTTT.

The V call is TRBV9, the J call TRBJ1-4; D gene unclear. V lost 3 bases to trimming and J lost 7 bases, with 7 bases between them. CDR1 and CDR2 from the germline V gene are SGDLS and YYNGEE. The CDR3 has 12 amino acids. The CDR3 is CASSGLVEKLFF. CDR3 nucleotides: TGTGCCAGCAGCGGACTTGTTGAAAAACTGTTTTTT.

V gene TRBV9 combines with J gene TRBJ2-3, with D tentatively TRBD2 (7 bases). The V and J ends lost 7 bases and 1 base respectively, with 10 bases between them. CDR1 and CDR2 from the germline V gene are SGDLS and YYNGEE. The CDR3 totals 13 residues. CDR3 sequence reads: CASGGAGTDTQYF. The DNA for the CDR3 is TGTGCCAGCGGGGGGGCTGGCACAGATACGCAGTATTTT.

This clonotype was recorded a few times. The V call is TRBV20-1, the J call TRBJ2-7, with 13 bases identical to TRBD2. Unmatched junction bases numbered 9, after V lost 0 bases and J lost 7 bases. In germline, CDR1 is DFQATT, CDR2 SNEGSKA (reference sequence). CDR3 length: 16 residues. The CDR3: CSARDIPGTSGEEQYF. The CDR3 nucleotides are TGCAGTGCTAGAGATATTCCGGGGACTAGCGGGGAAGAGCAGTACTTC.

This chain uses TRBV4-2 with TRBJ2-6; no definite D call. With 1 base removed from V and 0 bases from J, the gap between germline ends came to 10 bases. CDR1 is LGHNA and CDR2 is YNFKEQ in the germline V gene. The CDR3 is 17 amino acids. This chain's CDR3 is CASSQASTVSGANVLTF. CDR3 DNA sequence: TGTGCCAGCAGCCAAGCTTCAACCGTCTCTGGGGCCAACGTCCTGACTTTC.

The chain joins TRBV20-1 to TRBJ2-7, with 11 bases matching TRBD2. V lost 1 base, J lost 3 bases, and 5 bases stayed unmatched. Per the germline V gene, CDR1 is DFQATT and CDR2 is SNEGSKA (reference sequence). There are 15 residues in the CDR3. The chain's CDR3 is CSARAPLAGDYEQYF. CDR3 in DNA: TGCAGTGCTAGAGCGCCACTAGCGGGGGACTACGAGCAGTACTTC.

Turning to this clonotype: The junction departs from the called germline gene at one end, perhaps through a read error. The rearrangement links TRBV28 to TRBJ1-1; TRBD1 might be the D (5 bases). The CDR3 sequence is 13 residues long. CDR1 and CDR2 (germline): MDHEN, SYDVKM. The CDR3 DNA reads TGTGCCAGCAGTTCAGGGAGTGACACTAAAGCTTTCTTT. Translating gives CASSSGSDTKAFF.

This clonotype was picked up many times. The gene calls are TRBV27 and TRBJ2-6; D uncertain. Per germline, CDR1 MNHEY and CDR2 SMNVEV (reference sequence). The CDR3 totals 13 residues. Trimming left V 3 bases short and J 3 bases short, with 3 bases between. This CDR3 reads CASSLSGANVLTF. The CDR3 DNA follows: TGTGCCAGCAGTTTGAGTGGGGCCAACGTCCTGACTTTC.

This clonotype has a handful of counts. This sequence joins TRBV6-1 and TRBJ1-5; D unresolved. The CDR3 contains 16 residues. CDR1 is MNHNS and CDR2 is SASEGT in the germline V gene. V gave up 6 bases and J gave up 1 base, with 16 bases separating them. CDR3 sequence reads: CASSMKDRRSNQPQHF. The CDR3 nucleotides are TGTGCCAGCAGCATGAAGGACCGGAGGAGCAATCAGCCCCAGCATTTT.

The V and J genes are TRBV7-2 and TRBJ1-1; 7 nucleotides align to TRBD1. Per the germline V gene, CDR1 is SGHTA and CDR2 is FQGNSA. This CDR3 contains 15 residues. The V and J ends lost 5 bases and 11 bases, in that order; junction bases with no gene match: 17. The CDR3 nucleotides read TGTGCCAGCAGCCCATTGGACCCGGAGTACAGGGGCGCTTTCTTT. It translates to CASSPLDPEYRGAFF.

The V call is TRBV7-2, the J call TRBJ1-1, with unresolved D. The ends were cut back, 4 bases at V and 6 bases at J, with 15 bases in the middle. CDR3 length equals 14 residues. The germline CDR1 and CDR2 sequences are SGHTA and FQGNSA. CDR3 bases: TGTGCCAGCAGCTGCACAGAGTCGGGTCCTGAAGCTTTCTTT. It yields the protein CASSCTESGPEAFF.

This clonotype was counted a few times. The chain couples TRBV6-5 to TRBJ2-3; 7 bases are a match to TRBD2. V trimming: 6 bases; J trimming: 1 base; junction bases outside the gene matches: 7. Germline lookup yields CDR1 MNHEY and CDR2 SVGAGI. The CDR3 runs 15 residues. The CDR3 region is CASRPSGAGTDTQYF. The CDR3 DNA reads TGTGCCAGCAGACCCAGCGGGGCGGGCACAGATACGCAGTATTTT.

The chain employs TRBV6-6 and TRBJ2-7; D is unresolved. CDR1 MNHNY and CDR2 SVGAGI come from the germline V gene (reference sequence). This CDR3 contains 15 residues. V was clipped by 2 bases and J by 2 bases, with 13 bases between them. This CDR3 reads CASSYQRKGPYEQYF. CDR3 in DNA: TGTGCCAGCAGTTACCAAAGAAAAGGCCCCTACGAGCAGTACTTC.

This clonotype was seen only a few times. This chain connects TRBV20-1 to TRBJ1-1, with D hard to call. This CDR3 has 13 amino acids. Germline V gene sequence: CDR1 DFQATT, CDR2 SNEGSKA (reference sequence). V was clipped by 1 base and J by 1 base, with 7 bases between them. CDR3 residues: CSARVEPNTEAFF. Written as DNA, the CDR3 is TGCAGTGCTAGAGTCGAGCCGAACACTGAAGCTTTCTTT.

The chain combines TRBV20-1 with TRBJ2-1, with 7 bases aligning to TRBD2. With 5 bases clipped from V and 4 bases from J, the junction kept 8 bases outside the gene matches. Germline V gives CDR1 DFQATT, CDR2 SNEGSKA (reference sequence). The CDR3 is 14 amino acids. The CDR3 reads CSAPTSLLYNEQFF. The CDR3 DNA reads TGCAGTGCTCCGACTAGCTTGTTGTACAATGAGCAGTTCTTC.

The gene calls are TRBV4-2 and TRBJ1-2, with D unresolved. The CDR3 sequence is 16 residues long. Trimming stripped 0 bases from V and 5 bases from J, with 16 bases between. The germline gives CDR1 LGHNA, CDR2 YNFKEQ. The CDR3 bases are TGTGCCAGCAGCCAAGAATTCGGCAGAGACATATATGGCTACACCTTC. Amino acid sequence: CASSQEFGRDIYGYTF.

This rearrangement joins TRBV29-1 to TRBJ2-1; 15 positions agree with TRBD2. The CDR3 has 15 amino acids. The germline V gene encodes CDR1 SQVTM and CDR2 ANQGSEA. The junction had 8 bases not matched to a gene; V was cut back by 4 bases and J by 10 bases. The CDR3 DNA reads TGCAGCGTTGTGAGGGGACTAGCGGGGGGCCAAGAGCAGTTCTTC. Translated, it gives CSVVRGLAGGQEQFF.

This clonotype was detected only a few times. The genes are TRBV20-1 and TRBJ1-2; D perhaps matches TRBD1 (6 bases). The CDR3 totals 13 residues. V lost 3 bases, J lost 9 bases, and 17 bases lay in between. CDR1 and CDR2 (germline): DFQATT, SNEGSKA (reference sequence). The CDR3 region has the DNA TGCAGTGCTAGGGGCCTACAGGGAACGAGCTACACCTTC. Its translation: CSARGLQGTSYTF.

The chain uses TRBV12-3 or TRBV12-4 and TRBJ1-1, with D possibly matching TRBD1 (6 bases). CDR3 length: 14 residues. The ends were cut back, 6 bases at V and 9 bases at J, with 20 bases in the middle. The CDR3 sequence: CASSQTEGGRKAFF. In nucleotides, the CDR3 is TGTGCCAGCAGCCAAACCGAGGGGGGGAGGAAAGCTTTCTTT.

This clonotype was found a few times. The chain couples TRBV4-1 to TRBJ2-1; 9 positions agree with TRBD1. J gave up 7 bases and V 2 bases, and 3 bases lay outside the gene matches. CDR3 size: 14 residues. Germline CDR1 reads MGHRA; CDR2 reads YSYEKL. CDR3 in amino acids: CASSQQGQGNEQFF. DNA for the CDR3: TGCGCCAGCAGCCAACAGGGACAGGGAAATGAGCAGTTCTTC.

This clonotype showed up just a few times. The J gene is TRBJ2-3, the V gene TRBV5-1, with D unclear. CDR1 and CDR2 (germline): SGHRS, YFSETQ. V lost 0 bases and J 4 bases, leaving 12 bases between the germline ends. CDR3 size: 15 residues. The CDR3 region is CASSLVRVVADTQYF. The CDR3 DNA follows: TGCGCCAGCAGCTTGGTTCGGGTCGTGGCAGATACGCAGTATTTT.